Below, one T cell receptor (beta chain) is given with its context. This clonotype was recorded many times. There is no known antigen for this receptor. No much larger clone exists at a distance of one base, and base qualities are not known. Whole blood was used without cell fractionation, so the repertoire reflected all unsorted peripheral T cells. Under 11 uninfected healthy donors were sampled as controls, a few of whom were sampled twice roughly three months apart. For RNA extraction, roughly 2.5 ml of peripheral blood was drawn into Tempus tubes. The TURBO-DNase kit was used to remove leftover genomic DNA, and GLOBINclear was used to deplete globin mRNA. This record belongs to a study of HIV-infected patients and healthy controls (TCRdb year 2014). General notes on the study: The question the study tested was whether immune perturbation and reconstitution could be captured by deep TCR repertoire sequencing of small blood samples from HIV patients.

Reverse transcription of approximately 500 ng RNA was performed with SuperScript III using primers directed against the alpha and beta constant regions. Separate alpha and beta chain libraries were generated by chain-specific third strand synthesis with multiplexing indices. To avoid primer bias, the protocol used one single primer pair to amplify every rearrangement within a chain, and the protocol also attached molecular barcodes to each cDNA molecule. Purified cDNA was ligated with T4 RNA Ligase 1 onto a 5' RACE adapter bearing a random hexamer and the SP2 sequencing primer site. Second strand synthesis was performed with Phusion polymerase and primed from the SP2 site, and slow temperature ramps were applied to favor optimal annealing. The 12-nucleotide barcode on each molecule comprised two random hexamer sequences, both introduced before amplification and concatenated. P5 and P7 adapter elements plus a second index were added in a short first PCR, which was followed by a 23-cycle amplification PCR with P5s and P7 primers. The libraries went through approximately 27 PCR cycles in total, were quantified on a Qubit, were sized on a Bioanalyzer, and were diluted to around 4 nM. Normalized libraries were sequenced on an Illumina MiSeq with 2 x 250 paired-end kits. MinElute columns were the means by which the reverse transcription reactions were cleaned up, and the reactions were eluted into approximately 10 ul Tris-Cl. Adapter ligations were incubated for 20 to 25 hours at 16 degrees C and subsequently purified with AMPure XP beads at a 1:1 ratio. The study's processing was this. Demultiplexed FASTQ files were processed with a modified Decombinator that output V, J, insert and barcode information. Any sequence that shared a barcode yet differed from the dominant sequence was discarded as an error, and the number of original cDNA molecules was estimated by counting barcodes clustered at Levenshtein distance 3. Downstream analyses used R packages ineq, vegan, igraph and RCytoscape, with IMGT nomenclature and CDR3 definitions. To avoid skew from clonal expansion, each TCR was counted once, and V gene usage was computed over distinct sequences. Similarity networks connected unique CDR3 amino acid sequences within a donor whenever two sequences differed by a single Levenshtein edit. Published HIV-specific CDR3s (under 95 alpha, 550 to 800 beta) and CMV-specific CDR3s (roughly 12 alpha, over 250 beta) were compiled and searched for in the repertoires. Lower sequence numbers were not the cause of the decreased diversity in patients, as random subsampling to size-matched repertoires showed. TCRdb redid the processing of the public reads, applying fastp at Q25 and MiXCR, and retained in-frame beta chains. Identical CDR3 protein sequences are pooled into one entry, listed with their most common genes and DNA. TCRdb, not the original authors, processed these V and J calls. Recorded for this sample are tens of thousands of distinct CDR3 sequences; 8.5% of them occurred a single time. Of the sample, around 3.9% is held by the ten largest clones.

The full study reports these points: In size-matched repertoire data, the apparent post-therapy recovery of the Gini index in HIV-infected patients was not replicated. The observed differences in diversity could not be explained by the slight differences in age and sex profiles between the study cohorts. During therapy, a significant decrease in frequency was seen for HIV-associated CDR3s, whereas no significant change was found for CMV-associated CDR3s, although most of them became more frequent. Both the Jaccard index and the count of highly shared sequences showed that healthy controls shared more CDR3s between individuals than HIV+ patients did. Differing numbers of distinct sequences in patients and controls hindered comparison, and size-matching assigned excessive weight to rare events in the HIV-infected data. Alpha-chain CDR3s from MAIT cells appeared at high frequency in healthy controls but were severely depleted in HIV+ repertoires. HIV-infected repertoires had significantly higher mean Gini indices than controls, possibly reflecting oligoclonality. Compared with untreated HIV+ repertoires, healthy control repertoires had roughly threefold more distinct CDR3s and a higher Shannon diversity. Only sixteen HIV-infected individuals were processed, which the authors considered a major limit on how widely the findings apply. Alpha-beta chain pairing was not determined in the samples. Sequencing depth was restricted by the use of whole blood, which also prevented the dynamics of distinct T-cell subpopulations from being separated. In the study, no determination of donor HLA types was made. Eight alpha and eight beta V genes showed significantly different mean usage between HIV-infected patients and controls.

CDR1 and CDR2, looked up from the germline V gene, are SGHRS and YFSETQ. Trimming removed 4 bases from V and 6 bases from J, leaving 11 bases between the germline ends. The CDR3 starts with the cysteine, ends with the phenylalanine, and has 13 residues. Left in the record is the CDR3 DNA by itself, 39 bases read in frame from the first base. This chain is built from TRBV5-1 and TRBJ2-1; the D element might be TRBD1 or TRBD2, as each aligns at 6 bases. The clonotype comes from an adult in good health. The sequenced material came from blood. Read as DNA, the sequence is TGCGCCAGCAGCGGGGGGCAGTCCAATGAGCAGTTCTTC. It translates to CASSGGQSNEQFF.